This T cell receptor beta chain comes out of a study of shared clonotypes between healthy human individuals. The CDR3 length is 15 residues. CDR1 SGHRS and CDR2 YFSETQ come from the germline V gene. The ends lost 5 bases at V and 0 bases at J; junction bases unmatched: 3. This clone was observed a single time. Its specificity is not known. Study-level findings and limits: Against clonotypes common to all four donors, non-shared ones had lower generation probabilities.

Generated by immunoSEQ multiplex PCR, the TCRdb table keeps only in-frame clones and is missing some. The table lists some 1.5 million clones, 95% to 97% of them singletons. J is TRBJ2-1 and V is TRBV5-1, with 9 bases that match TRBD2. This clonotype was obtained from a man in his thirties or forties in good health. The sample consisted of naive CD4+ T cells sorted from blood. Subset of the sample: CD45RA+ positively selected. The DNA of the CDR3 is TGCGCCAGCAGGACTAGCGGTTACTCCTACAATGAGCAGTTCTTC. Residues: CASRTSGYSYNEQFF.